A selection of T cell receptor beta chains follows, all from one sample in a study of T cells in localized non-small cell lung cancer. Profiling relied on immunoSEQ multiplex PCR, and the TCRdb table lists in-frame clones only, not all of them. The sample contains about 39,000 clones, 70% to 80% of which appear only once. The sample in question was PBMCs, obtained before any cancer treatment. These receptor sequences come from a woman between 35 and 75 years old with stage II squamous cell lung carcinoma. The CDR3 runs from the conserved cysteine through the conserved F or W. The order of the fields is V gene, CDR3 protein.

TRBV4-3 | CASSQDHTGSIADTQYF
TRBV21-1 | CASGSGGREQYF
TRBV27 | CASSPTGSSIYGYTF
TRBV18 | CASSLDHNQPQHF
TRBV11-2 | CASSLIAGGLNTGELFF
TRBV6-1 | CASSEIGSSGNTIYF
TRBV6-1 | CASSPGADRAHEQYF
TRBV28 | CASSGGTANTEAFF
TRBV21-1 | CASSKGTDSYEQYF
TRBV7-2 | CASSLMRATLGNEQFF
TRBV4-1 | CASSQGPNEQYF
TRBV19 | CASRDSGNTEAFF
TRBV7-6 | CASSLDIKVNQPQHF
TRBV28 | CASSDSVTTGELFF
TRBV29-1 | CSVPRSGLYNEQFF
TRBV9 | CASSVTSAGVGEQYF
TRBV5-1 | CASSEWDGANYGYTF
TRBV6-1 | CASSAMRTGYGYTF
TRBV29-1 | CSVFFLANTEAFF
TRBV6-5 | CASHRGSGANVLTF
TRBV4-1 | CASSQVGEGTDTQYF
TRBV6-5 | CASRTTGTSYEQYF